What follows are 26 T cell receptor beta chains derived from one specimen sequenced in a study of PD-L1 blockade in urothelial cancer. Time point reported: peripheral blood 6 weeks after treatment start. Repertoires were generated with immunoSEQ multiplex PCR, while TCRdb's copy carries only in-frame clones and drops some. The sample has tens of thousands of clones, 80% to 90% seen once; the top ten hold around 8.5%. Sequences were derived from PBMCs, sampled around atezolizumab (anti-PD-L1) treatment. Receptors originate from a man of 80 years or more with urothelial cancer.

The J gene is TRBJ2-4, the V gene TRBV19; possibly TRBD2 for D (5 bases). V lost 3 bases to trimming and J lost 0 bases, with 15 bases between them. The CDR3 consists of 17 residues. Germline loops: CDR1 LNHDA, CDR2 SQIVND (reference sequence). The CDR3 here is CASSISIGGLAKNIQYF. The CDR3 region has the DNA TGTGCCAGTAGTATTAGTATCGGCGGGCTAGCCAAAAACATTCAGTACTTC.

J is TRBJ1-1 and V is TRBV19; 8 bases align to TRBD1. The CDR3 is 15 amino acids. Germline V gene lookup returns CDR1 LNHDA and CDR2 SQIVND (reference sequence). With V trimmed by 7 bases and J by 4 bases, 11 bases remained unmatched. CDR3 loop: CASKTGVWSGTEAFF. The CDR3 DNA sequence: TGTGCCAGTAAGACAGGGGTATGGTCTGGCACTGAAGCTTTCTTT.

This clone has just one count. The V gene is TRBV10-1, the J gene TRBJ1-4; possible D gene TRBD1, 5 bases. Trimming stripped 3 bases from V and 10 bases from J, with 15 bases between. The CDR3 sequence is 14 residues long. Germline-derived CDR1 and CDR2 are WNHNN and SYGVQD (reference sequence). The CDR3 sequence is CASSDGGQGGKLFF. In DNA form, the CDR3 reads TGCGCCAGCAGTGACGGGGGTCAGGGAGGAAAACTGTTTTTT.

This clone was seen a handful of times. The J gene is TRBJ1-4, the V gene TRBV10-3; D is perhaps TRBD1 (6 bases). This CDR3 is built from 14 residues. The germline gives CDR1 ENHRY, CDR2 SYGVKD. Trimming cost V 5 bases and J 5 bases, with 12 bases left between them. The CDR3 coding sequence is TGTGCCATCAGTTCACAGGGCCCCAATGAAAAACTGTTTTTT. This sequence encodes CAISSQGPNEKLFF.

The chain carries TRBV6-1 and TRBJ2-1; D possibly corresponds to TRBD2 (6 bases). V gave up 3 bases and J gave up 2 bases, with 11 bases separating them. The germline V gene has CDR1 MNHNS and CDR2 SASEGT. This CDR3 is built from 15 residues. DNA for the CDR3: TGTGCCAGCAGTGAGGTAGCGGACGCCTACAATGAGCAGTTCTTC. This sequence encodes CASSEVADAYNEQFF.

The V gene is TRBV30, the J gene TRBJ1-1, with a tentative D call TRBD1 (6 bases). The ends were cut back, 5 bases at V and 4 bases at J, with 14 bases in the middle. Germline lookup yields CDR1 GTSNPN and CDR2 SVGIG (reference sequence). CDR3 length equals 13 residues. The CDR3: CAWDTGLVTEAFF. Written as DNA, the CDR3 is TGTGCCTGGGACACAGGGTTGGTCACTGAAGCTTTCTTT.

V gene TRBV7-6 combines with J gene TRBJ2-7; TRBD2 aligns across 8 bases. Germline-derived CDR1 and CDR2 are SGHVS and FNYEAQ. V shed 3 bases, J shed 3 bases, and the junction held 10 bases outside the gene matches. This CDR3 contains 16 residues. CDR3 residues: CASSFREAGVNYEQYF. CDR3 bases: TGTGCCAGCAGCTTTAGGGAAGCGGGAGTGAACTACGAGCAGTACTTC.

This chain connects TRBV19 to TRBJ2-1; 7 bases are shared with TRBD2. This CDR3 comprises 12 residues. Germline CDR1 reads LNHDA; CDR2 reads SQIVND (reference sequence). The junction had 3 bases not matched to a gene; V was cut back by 8 bases and J by 5 bases. The CDR3 nucleotides are TGTGCCAGTGGCGGGAGAGACAATGAGCAGTTCTTC. This gives the protein CASGGRDNEQFF.

The J gene is TRBJ2-3, the V gene TRBV5-4; possible D gene TRBD2, 5 bases. V lost 1 base, J lost 2 bases, and 11 bases lay in between. Germline V CDR1 and CDR2: SGHNT, YYREEE (reference sequence). There are 15 residues in the CDR3. In DNA, the CDR3 is TGTGCCAGCAGCTTGTCAAGCGGAGACACAGATACGCAGTATTTT. This codes for CASSLSSGDTDTQYF.

Only one count was recorded for this clone. The V and J genes are TRBV10-3 and TRBJ2-5, with 7 bases fitting TRBD1. The V gene's germline CDR1 is ENHRY and CDR2 SYGVKD. With 8 bases clipped from V and 5 bases from J, the junction kept 8 bases outside the gene matches. The CDR3 contains 13 residues. CDR3 nucleotides: TGTGCCATCGGGCAGGGGGATCTTGAGACCCAGTACTTC. Amino acids: CAIGQGDLETQYF.

The chain uses TRBV5-6 and TRBJ2-5; D may be TRBD1 (6 bases). V was pared by 4 bases and J by 2 bases, with 12 bases between. The germline V gene encodes CDR1 SGHDT and CDR2 YYEEEE. CDR3 length: 14 amino acids. CDR3 coding DNA: TGTGCCAGCAGCCCGACAGGCCCGCAAGAGACCCAGTACTTC. It codes for CASSPTGPQETQYF. The whole variable domain, filled in from reference TRBV5-6 and TRBJ2-5, reads DAGVTQSPTHLIKTRGQQVTLRCSPKSGHDTVSWYQQALGQGPQFIFQYYEEEERQRGNFPDRFSGHQFPNYSSELNVNALLLGDSALYLCASSPTGPQETQYFGPGTRLLVL.

This clone was detected a few times. The genes are TRBV14 and TRBJ2-3; 8 nucleotides agree with TRBD2. The length of the CDR3 is 16 residues. V trimming: 4 bases; J trimming: 4 bases; junction bases outside the gene matches: 10. Germline V gene data show CDR1 as SGHDN and CDR2 as FVKESK. The CDR3 region is CASSLRWSGSADTQYF. The CDR3 nucleotides are TGTGCCAGCAGCCTTAGGTGGAGCGGGAGTGCAGATACGCAGTATTTT.

Written as DNA, the CDR3 is TGTGCCATCAGTGAACGGGGGATTGACTATGGCTACACCTTC. Protein: CAISERGIDYGYTF. The V gene is TRBV10-3, the J gene TRBJ1-2; D possibly corresponds to TRBD1 (5 bases). Germline CDR1 reads ENHRY; CDR2 reads SYGVKD. The CDR3 is made up of 14 amino acids. V was trimmed by 3 bases and J by 3 bases, leaving 11 bases between them.

This chain uses TRBV21-1 with TRBJ2-7; whether TRBD1, the table's D call, matches the DNA was not checked. TRBV21-1 corresponds to a pseudogene. The CDR3 is 13 residues long. CDR3 protein: CASSKERGREQYF. The CDR3 bases are TGTGCCAGCAGCAAAGAAAGGGGGCGCGAGCAGTACTTC.

V and J are TRBV28 and TRBJ2-7; the match to TRBD2 covers 7 bases. CDR1 MDHEN and CDR2 SYDVKM come from the germline V gene. After removal of 2 bases from V and 4 bases from J, the junction contained 8 bases not matched to a gene. This CDR3 region has 15 residues. The CDR3 DNA sequence: TGTGCCAGCAGTTTAAGCGGGGTCAGGGAATACGAGCAGTACTTC. Translation: CASSLSGVREYEQYF. The entire variable domain, with the rest obtained from reference TRBV28 and TRBJ2-7, is as follows: DVKVTQSSRYLVKRTGEKVFLECVQDMDHENMFWYRQDPGLGLRLIYFSYDVKMKEKGDIPEGYSVSREKKERFSLILESASTNQTSMYLCASSLSGVREYEQYFGPGTRLTVT.

The V gene is TRBV4-1, the J gene TRBJ2-3, with TRBD1 matching 7 bases. Germline V gene data show CDR1 as MGHRA and CDR2 as YSYEKL. After removal of 3 bases from V and 2 bases from J, the junction contained 8 bases not matched to a gene. The CDR3 runs to 16 residues. The CDR3 nucleotides read TGCGCCAGCAGCCATATTACCGGGACAGACACAGATACGCAGTATTTT. Protein: CASSHITGTDTDTQYF.

The chain couples TRBV5-1 to TRBJ2-1; 9 positions agree with TRBD2. The junction had 9 bases not matched to a gene; V was cut back by 4 bases and J by 10 bases. Germline lookup yields CDR1 SGHRS and CDR2 YFSETQ. The CDR3 sequence is 14 residues long. CDR3 nucleotide sequence: TGCGCCAGCAGCCCGGGACTAGCTCAACAAGAGCAGTTCTTC. Translating it yields CASSPGLAQQEQFF.

J is TRBJ1-3 and V is TRBV28; D perhaps matches TRBD1 (6 bases). Germline CDR1 and CDR2: MDHEN and SYDVKM. The CDR3 covers 15 residues. Trimming took 4 bases from V and 2 from J, leaving 12 bases between them. The CDR3 sequence: CASSSLGGAGNTIYF. CDR3 bases: TGTGCCAGCAGTTCGTTAGGGGGGGCTGGAAACACCATATATTTT.

The genes are TRBV19 and TRBJ1-5, with TRBD1 as a possible D gene (6 bases). Trimming removed 3 bases from V and 1 base from J, with 13 bases in between. The CDR3 loop spans 16 amino acids. Germline V gene sequence: CDR1 LNHDA, CDR2 SQIVND (reference sequence). CDR3 protein: CASSMGGARSNQPQHF. For the CDR3, the DNA is TGTGCCAGTAGTATGGGGGGGGCTCGAAGCAATCAGCCCCAGCATTTT.

The chain has TRBV5-1 and TRBJ2-7; 9 nucleotides agree with TRBD1. The J segment lost 4 bases and the V segment lost 0 bases, leaving 5 bases of the junction unmatched. The CDR3 loop spans 15 amino acids. Germline loops: CDR1 SGHRS, CDR2 YFSETQ. CDR3: CASSLEAGQGYEQYF. The CDR3 nucleotides are TGCGCCAGCAGCTTGGAGGCGGGACAGGGATACGAGCAGTACTTC.

This chain connects TRBV10-1 to TRBJ2-7; 7 bases line up with TRBD1. The CDR3 sequence is 16 residues long. V shed 0 bases and J 5 bases; nucleotides not matched to a gene: 10. Germline assignment: CDR1 WNHNN and CDR2 SYGVQD (reference sequence). Here the CDR3 reads CASSESLGRGFNEQYF. CDR3 DNA sequence: TGCGCCAGCAGTGAGTCCCTGGGCAGGGGGTTTAACGAGCAGTACTTC.

The chain combines TRBV5-6 with TRBJ2-7, with TRBD1 identical over 9 bases. CDR1 and CDR2 from the germline V gene are SGHDT and YYEEEE. The CDR3 extends over 13 amino acids. Trimming removed 2 bases from V and 6 bases from J; junction bases left unmatched: 3. Here the CDR3 DNA reads TGTGCCAGCAGCTTCGGGACAGGGTCCGAGCAGTACTTC. It is translated as CASSFGTGSEQYF. The full variable domain, its missing parts supplied by reference TRBV5-6 and TRBJ2-7, is DAGVTQSPTHLIKTRGQQVTLRCSPKSGHDTVSWYQQALGQGPQFIFQYYEEEERQRGNFPDRFSGHQFPNYSSELNVNALLLGDSALYLCASSFGTGSEQYFGPGTRLTVT.

This rearrangement joins TRBV11-2 to TRBJ1-1; the D is unclear. Germline CDR1 SGHAT, CDR2 FQNNGV. The CDR3 is 17 amino acids. Trimming removed 5 bases at V and 6 bases at J, with 25 bases between. The CDR3 here is CASSTTGKTLGVPEAFF. CDR3 bases: TGTGCCAGCAGCACGACCGGTAAGACCCTAGGTGTCCCTGAAGCTTTCTTT.

The chain recombines TRBV28 with TRBJ2-1; D might be TRBD1 (6 bases). This CDR3 has 15 amino acids. Between the trimmed V and J ends, which lost 2 bases and 2 bases, there was a span of 10 bases. Germline CDR1 is MDHEN and CDR2 is SYDVKM. The CDR3 reads CASSLRDTAYNEQFF. As DNA, the CDR3 is TGTGCCAGCAGTTTAAGGGACACCGCCTACAATGAGCAGTTCTTC.

The count of this clone is one. V gene TRBV7-9 combines with J gene TRBJ2-5; TRBD2 matches at 12 bases. The CDR3 contains 15 residues. Trimming at V came to 5 bases and at J to 5 bases, leaving 6 bases not matched to a gene. CDR1 is SEHNR, CDR2 FQNEAQ, per germline (reference sequence). The CDR3 DNA is TGTGCCAGCAGCCGCCGGACTAGCGGGGTTGAGACCCAGTACTTC. Its translation: CASSRRTSGVETQYF.

The table lists this clone with a count of one. The chain recombines TRBV6-6 with TRBJ1-2; no firm D call. Germline V gene data show CDR1 as MNHNY and CDR2 as SVGAGI (reference sequence). This CDR3 is built from 13 residues. V lost 5 bases and J lost 8, with 15 bases in between. CDR3 amino acids: CASSTPPEGGYTF. CDR3 coding DNA: TGTGCCAGCAGTACTCCTCCGGAGGGCGGCTACACCTTC.